The T cell receptor (beta chain) described here comes from a study of T cell responses to AZD1222 COVID-19 vaccine. Germline CDR1 is DFQATT and CDR2 is SNEGSKA (reference sequence). V lost 3 bases and J 7 bases, leaving 9 bases between the germline ends. The CDR3 consists of 11 residues. Comments on this clone: Its antigen is not identified.

Generated by immunoSEQ multiplex PCR, the TCRdb table keeps only in-frame clones and is missing some. The profile shows 120,000 or so clones, around 86% of them singletons. General study points: The reported proportion of spike-specific TCRs targeting unmutated variant regions was nearly half. Donors in the cohort were predominantly white British and more often female, and clonal diversity was possibly underestimated. Once two AZD1222 doses were given, Spike-specific TCR breadth and depth went up. Vaccine-related CD4 TCRs covered spike, predominating at 160-218 and 743-854.

The sample was peripheral blood, taken on day 0 of AZD1222 vaccination. This rearrangement joins TRBV20-1 to TRBJ1-2; D is unresolved. This receptor was taken from an adult in good health. CDR3 in DNA: TGCAGTGCTAGTGTAGGACCTGGCTACACCTTC. Translated, it gives CSASVGPGYTF.